These 27 T cell receptor beta chains came from one sample sequenced in a study of blood T cells in healthy people across ages. A second PCR, run for 7 to 11 cycles, used a sample-barcoded 5' primer plus a J-beta primer mix. TCRdb itself ran the 5' RACE reads through MiXCR, one entry per CDR3 protein. Of roughly 800,000 distinct CDR3 sequences in the sample, around 25% were seen once. These data are also associated with another study on T cells of mothers and their children.

The sequencing sample was made of blood. The source is a boy aged 5-17 years in good health.

There are a few counts of this clonotype. Sequence at one end of the junction differs from germline and may be a read error. This chain links TRBV12-3 or TRBV12-4 with TRBJ2-5; D not certain. CDR3 length: 15 amino acids. The CDR3 reads CASSFSRKRAETQYF. In nucleotides, the CDR3 is TGCGCCAGCAGTTTCTCCAGGAAAAGGGCCGAGACCCAGTACTTC.

This rearrangement joins TRBV5-1 to TRBJ2-5, with 8 nucleotides matching TRBD1. The germline gives CDR1 SGHRS, CDR2 YFSETQ. The CDR3 extends over 14 amino acids. The V and J ends lost 0 bases and 7 bases, in that order; junction bases with no gene match: 5. CDR3 coding DNA: TGCGCCAGCAGCTTGGGACAGGGGTTTGGGACCCAGTACTTC. This codes for CASSLGQGFGTQYF.

A few counts support this clonotype. The genes are TRBV18 and TRBJ1-2; D unclear. The germline gives CDR1 KGHSH, CDR2 LQKENI. The V end lost 1 base, the J end lost 4 bases, and 10 bases lay between the germline ends. This CDR3 region has 14 residues. The CDR3, as DNA: TGTGCCAGCTCACCACTCCCTGACCGCTATGGCTACACCTTC. Translation gives CASSPLPDRYGYTF.

The sample holds many counts of this clonotype. This chain connects TRBV20-1 to TRBJ2-7; D uncertain. CDR1 is DFQATT, CDR2 SNEGSKA, per germline (reference sequence). This CDR3 region has 16 residues. V was clipped by 0 bases and J by 2 bases, with 17 bases between them. Here the CDR3 reads CSARDLRSSVPYEQYF. The CDR3 bases are TGCAGTGCTAGAGATCTGAGATCATCGGTCCCCTACGAGCAGTACTTC.

As concerns this clonotype: As the CDR3 is not closed by the conserved phenylalanine or tryptophan, this likely results from a read error. The chain has TRBV27 and TRBJ2-1; D is possibly TRBD2 (5 bases). The V and J ends lost 2 bases and 3 bases respectively, with 5 bases between them. Germline V gene data show CDR1 as MNHEY and CDR2 as SMNVEV (reference sequence). CDR3 length: 13 residues. CDR3 DNA sequence: TGTGCCAGCAGTTTAGGACTCTACAATGAGCAGTTCCTC. Translated, it gives CASSLGLYNEQFL.

The sample holds a few counts of this clonotype. V usage is TRBV5-6 and J usage is TRBJ2-4; D remains unclear. This CDR3 contains 15 residues. The V gene lost 4 bases and the J gene lost 0 bases, with 11 bases spanning the gap. The germline V gene encodes CDR1 SGHDT and CDR2 YYEEEE. CDR3 in amino acids: CASSHLALAKNIQYF. The CDR3 nucleotides are TGTGCCAGCAGCCACCTGGCCCTAGCCAAAAACATTCAGTACTTC.

A note on this clonotype: Compared with germline, one end of the junction differs, possibly owing to a read error. V and J are TRBV3-1 and TRBJ2-7; D ambiguous. The CDR3 has 15 residues. The germline gives CDR1 LGHDT, CDR2 YNNKEL (reference sequence). Here the CDR3 reads CASSSREHPPYEQYF. The CDR3 DNA reads as TGTGCCAGCAGCTCAAGAGAACACCCACCTTACGAGCAATACTTC.

The gene calls are TRBV28 and TRBJ2-1; a weak D match, TRBD1 (6 bases). Trimming cost V 8 bases and J 0 bases, with 8 bases left between them. The CDR3 runs 13 residues. Germline V gene data show CDR1 as MDHEN and CDR2 as SYDVKM. The CDR3 coding sequence is TGTGCCAGCCGGGACACCTCCTACAATGAGCAGTTCTTC. Translating gives CASRDTSYNEQFF.

The V call is TRBV7-2, the J call TRBJ2-5, with D possibly being TRBD2 (5 bases). Trimming left V 8 bases short and J 11 bases short, with 24 bases between. This CDR3 spans 14 amino acids. In germline, CDR1 is SGHTA, CDR2 FQGNSA. In DNA form, the CDR3 reads TGTGCCAGCCGTCAGGCCGGGTTGGTTAGGGAGCAGTACTTC. This translates into CASRQAGLVREQYF.

The V call is TRBV4-1, the J call TRBJ2-7; no firm D call. Trimming left V 1 base short and J 5 bases short, with 9 bases between. The length of the CDR3 is 13 residues. Germline-derived CDR1 and CDR2 are MGHRA and YSYEKL. In nucleotides, the CDR3 is TGCGCCAGCAGCCAAGGGTTTCTCCACGAGCAGTACTTC. Protein sequence: CASSQGFLHEQYF.

The V and J genes are TRBV15 and TRBJ2-5; perhaps TRBD2 as D (6 bases). CDR1 is LNHNV, CDR2 YYDKDF, per germline (reference sequence). This CDR3 spans 15 amino acids. The V and J ends lost 2 bases and 0 bases respectively, with 10 bases between them. The CDR3 region has the DNA TGTGCCACCAGCAGACCTCGGGGGAACCAAGAGACCCAGTACTTC. Translation gives CATSRPRGNQETQYF.

This clonotype was counted a few times. This chain joins TRBV19 and TRBJ1-5, with 10 bases aligning to TRBD1. Germline V gene data show CDR1 as LNHDA and CDR2 as SQIVND (reference sequence). CDR3 length: 15 amino acids. With 4 bases clipped from V and 2 bases from J, the junction kept 2 bases outside the gene matches. The CDR3 loop reads CASSTGTGGNQPQHF. The CDR3 DNA sequence: TGTGCCAGTAGTACCGGGACAGGGGGCAATCAGCCCCAGCATTTT.

The genes are TRBV16 and TRBJ1-2, with D possibly TRBD1 on 6 matching bases. Trimming shortened V by 2 bases and J by 9 bases, and 13 bases separated the two germline ends. The CDR3 covers 13 residues. Germline-derived CDR1 and CDR2 are KGHSY and FQNENV. The CDR3, as DNA: TGTGCCAGCAGCCAAAAGAGGGACAATAGCTACACCTTC. It is translated as CASSQKRDNSYTF.

This clonotype has more than one count but fewer than ten. J is TRBJ2-5 and V is TRBV9; D possibly corresponds to TRBD2 (5 bases). The J call may be wrong; the DNA end is better matched by TRBJ2-7. CDR1 is SGDLS, CDR2 YYNGEE, per germline. The length of the CDR3 is 15 residues. In DNA form, the CDR3 reads TGTGCCAGCAGCGTAGCCGGGGAAGCTGCCTACGAGCAGTACTTC. Its protein product is CASSVAGEAAYEQYF.

The chain recombines TRBV7-9 with TRBJ2-7; the D gene is possibly TRBD2 (6 bases). Trimming took 1 base from V and 2 from J, leaving 9 bases between them. Germline values: CDR1 SEHNR, CDR2 FQNEAQ (reference sequence). The CDR3 totals 14 residues. CDR3: CASSLGRVAYEQYF. Here the CDR3 DNA reads TGTGCCAGCAGCTTAGGGAGGGTAGCCTACGAGCAGTACTTC.

The chain links TRBV4-3 to TRBJ1-3; TRBD1 matches at 7 bases. This CDR3 has 15 residues. V was pared by 0 bases and J by 6 bases, with 5 bases of the junction left unmatched. CDR1 is LGHNA and CDR2 is YSLEER in the germline V gene. The DNA for the CDR3 is TGCGCCAGCAGCCAAGAGCGGACAGGAGAAAACACCATATATTTT. Translated: CASSQERTGENTIYF.

This clonotype has just a few counts. This chain connects TRBV7-2 to TRBJ2-7; 12 bases align to TRBD2. The CDR3 length is 16 residues. V trimming: 5 bases; J trimming: 3 bases; junction bases outside the gene matches: 8. Germline assignment: CDR1 SGHTA and CDR2 FQGNSA. CDR3: CASSPRLAGASYEQYF. CDR3 nucleotide sequence: TGTGCCAGCAGCCCAAGACTAGCGGGGGCCAGCTACGAGCAGTACTTC. The complete variable domain, with remaining parts taken from reference TRBV7-2 and TRBJ2-7, reads GAGVSQSPSNKVTEKGKDVELRCDPISGHTALYWYRQSLGQGLEFLIYFQGNSAPDKSGLPSDRFSAERTGGSVSTLTIQRTQQEDSAVYLCASSPRLAGASYEQYFGPGTRLTVT.

Only one count was recorded for this clonotype. The rearrangement joins TRBV29-1 to TRBJ1-2; maybe TRBD1 (5 bases). This CDR3 spans 16 amino acids. The germline gives CDR1 SQVTM, CDR2 ANQGSEA. The V end was cut by 4 bases, the J end by 0 bases, with 18 bases between. This CDR3 is CSVVPGQGKANYGYTF. Written as DNA, the CDR3 is TGCAGCGTTGTTCCGGGGCAGGGCAAAGCTAACTATGGCTACACCTTC.

The J gene is TRBJ2-3, the V gene TRBV29-1; D remains ambiguous. Germline V gene lookup returns CDR1 SQVTM and CDR2 ANQGSEA. The CDR3 runs to 12 residues. Deletions cut 5 bases from V and 2 bases from J, with 8 bases between. The CDR3 sequence: CSVRSDTDTQYF. DNA of the CDR3: TGCAGCGTTCGTTCAGACACAGATACGCAGTATTTT.

There are a few counts of this clonotype. The chain employs TRBV7-2 and TRBJ2-5, with D possibly matching TRBD2 (7 bases). Trimming cost V 5 bases and J 4 bases, with 20 bases left between them. Germline CDR1 is SGHTA and CDR2 is FQGNSA. This CDR3 region has 16 residues. The chain's CDR3 is CASSLSYREGRETQYF. CDR3 DNA sequence: TGTGCCAGCAGCCTTAGCTACAGGGAGGGCCGAGAGACCCAGTACTTC.

The rearrangement uses TRBV29-1 and TRBJ1-2; D remains unclear. Trimming took off 4 bases at V and 6 bases at J, with 9 bases between the two ends. Germline V gene data show CDR1 as SQVTM and CDR2 as ANQGSEA. CDR3 length equals 11 residues. The CDR3 DNA reads TGCAGCGTTGTAACGGCTGATGGCTACACCTTC. Protein: CSVVTADGYTF.

Concerning this clonotype: Compared with germline, one end of the junction differs, possibly owing to a read error. V gene TRBV20-1 combines with J gene TRBJ1-2, with 9 nucleotides matching TRBD1. Germline CDR1 is DFQATT and CDR2 is SNEGSKA (reference sequence). The CDR3 consists of 14 residues. For the CDR3, the DNA is TGCAGTGCTAGAGAAACAGGGGGCTTCCCTCCCCCTCCCTTC. Translated: CSARETGGFPPPPF.

In its sample, this clonotype was seen a few times. The chain links TRBV29-1 to TRBJ2-5; D uncertain. The CDR3 is 13 residues long. Germline CDR1 and CDR2: SQVTM and ANQGSEA. Trimming removed 1 base at V and 5 bases at J, with 11 bases between. The CDR3 sequence is CSVEGAPRETQYF. The CDR3 DNA reads as TGCAGCGTTGAAGGGGCACCCAGGGAGACCCAGTACTTC.

The V call is TRBV4-3, the J call TRBJ2-2; no clear D. CDR1 and CDR2 from the germline V gene are LGHNA and YSLEER. Between the trimmed V and J ends, which lost 1 base and 6 bases, there was a span of 6 bases. This CDR3 comprises 13 residues. CDR3 sequence reads: CASSQVAPGELFF. The CDR3 coding sequence is TGCGCCAGCAGCCAAGTAGCTCCCGGGGAGCTGTTTTTT.

V usage is TRBV7-3 and J usage is TRBJ1-2; TRBD1 agrees at 11 bases. This CDR3 has 17 amino acids. Trimming cost V 1 base and J 4 bases; bases outside gene matches: 8. Germline CDR1 is SGHTA and CDR2 is FQGTGA. The CDR3: CASSLSGQGARVYGYTF. The CDR3 nucleotides are TGTGCCAGCAGCTTAAGTGGACAGGGGGCGCGGGTCTATGGCTACACCTTC.

The V call is TRBV5-1, the J call TRBJ1-5; 12 positions match TRBD1. The CDR3 length is 15 residues. Germline V gene data show CDR1 as SGHRS and CDR2 as YFSETQ. V dropped 4 bases and J dropped 7; count of bases not matched to a gene: 6. The DNA of the CDR3 is TGCGCCAGCAGCATAGGGACAGGGGGCCGACAGCCCCAGCATTTT. Protein sequence: CASSIGTGGRQPQHF.

The chain's CDR3 is CASSRSGTGVYNEQFF. In DNA form, the CDR3 reads TGTGCCAGCAGTAGGTCCGGGACAGGGGTTTACAATGAGCAGTTCTTC. The chain links TRBV6-2 or TRBV6-3 to TRBJ2-1; the match to TRBD1 covers 10 bases. The V gene end was trimmed by 5 bases and the J gene end by 4 bases; junction bases not matched to a gene: 8. This CDR3 has 16 residues. The V gene's germline CDR1 is MNHEY and CDR2 SVGEGT.